The 15 T cell receptor beta chains below all came from one sample that was sequenced in a study of blood T cell repertoires in COVID-19. Clones were read by immunoSEQ multiplex PCR, and TCRdb kept only the in-frame ones, dropping some. The table shows 350,000 to 500,000 clones, with over 85% occurring only once. The sample taken for sequencing was peripheral blood. Receptors originate from a man younger than 35 with COVID-19, enrolled during active disease.

The CDR3 sequence is CASSLSHAEDTQYF. The CDR3 DNA reads as TGTGCCAGCAGCTTATCCCACGCCGAGGATACGCAGTATTTT. This rearrangement joins TRBV7-2 to TRBJ2-3; D unresolved. The V end was cut by 2 bases, the J end by 6 bases, with 12 bases between. Germline V CDR1 and CDR2: SGHTA, FQGNSA. This CDR3 region has 14 residues.

The chain employs TRBV29-1 and TRBJ1-1, with D unresolved. The CDR3 totals 8 residues. Germline V CDR1 and CDR2: SQVTM, ANQGSEA. CDR3 bases: TGCAGTTCCCCGGAAGCTTTCTTT. It is translated as CSSPEAFF.

The chain couples TRBV9 to TRBJ1-5; D is possibly TRBD1 (5 bases). Deletions cut 0 bases from V and 5 bases from J, with 9 bases between. The CDR3 is 14 amino acids. Germline lookup yields CDR1 SGDLS and CDR2 YYNGEE. CDR3 loop: CASSVDWGDQPQHF. The CDR3 DNA reads as TGTGCCAGCAGCGTAGACTGGGGGGATCAGCCCCAGCATTTT.

This rearrangement joins TRBV5-6 to TRBJ2-1, with 14 bases aligning to TRBD2. V shed 2 bases and J 8 bases; nucleotides not matched to a gene: 6. The CDR3 covers 16 residues. CDR1 SGHDT and CDR2 YYEEEE come from the germline V gene. CDR3 sequence reads: CASSFSRTSGGHEQFF. For the CDR3, the DNA is TGTGCCAGCAGCTTCTCCAGGACTAGCGGGGGGCATGAGCAGTTCTTC.

This rearrangement joins TRBV20-1 to TRBJ1-2; 10 bases line up with TRBD1. There are 14 residues in the CDR3. With 3 bases clipped from V and 7 bases from J, the junction kept 8 bases outside the gene matches. Looked up from germline, CDR1 is DFQATT and CDR2 is SNEGSKA (reference sequence). This CDR3 is CSASLPRTGGGYTF. CDR3 in DNA: TGCAGTGCTAGTCTCCCTCGGACAGGGGGTGGCTACACCTTC.

The chain uses TRBV9 and TRBJ2-3; possible D gene TRBD2, 6 bases. The CDR3 extends over 14 amino acids. In germline, CDR1 is SGDLS, CDR2 YYNGEE. V was trimmed by 4 bases and J by 2 bases, leaving 11 bases between them. The DNA of the CDR3 is TGTGCCAGCAGCATTAGCGGCCTCACAGATACGCAGTATTTT. Residues: CASSISGLTDTQYF.

This sequence joins TRBV28 and TRBJ1-1, with D unresolved. This CDR3 has 15 residues. Per germline, CDR1 MDHEN and CDR2 SYDVKM. V was cut by 2 bases and J by 3 bases, with 13 bases left in between. The CDR3 bases are TGTGCCAGCAGTTTAGGAGCCGGAGGAGACACTGAAGCTTTCTTT. Amino acid sequence: CASSLGAGGDTEAFF.

This chain links TRBV5-1 with TRBJ2-7, with D perhaps TRBD2 (6 bases). Trimming stripped 0 bases from V and 2 bases from J, with 15 bases between. This CDR3 has 16 residues. CDR1 SGHRS and CDR2 YFSETQ come from the germline V gene. The CDR3 DNA reads TGCGCCAGCAGCTTGGTTGGGGGAGGACCCCCCTACGAGCAGTACTTC. Protein sequence: CASSLVGGGPPYEQYF.

The CDR3 loop is CASSGHLQGKDYGYTF. The CDR3 DNA follows: TGTGCCAGCAGTGGACATTTACAGGGTAAAGACTATGGCTACACCTTC. The chain combines TRBV25-1 with TRBJ1-2; possibly TRBD1 for D (6 bases). Germline loops: CDR1 MGHDK, CDR2 SYGVNS. Trimming cost V 4 bases and J 3 bases, with 18 bases left between them. This CDR3 comprises 16 residues.

The chain is built from TRBV2 and TRBJ2-1, with D possibly matching TRBD1 (6 bases). Germline CDR1 SNHLY, CDR2 FYNNEI. Trimming pared 5 bases from V and 5 bases from J, leaving 10 bases between. CDR3 length: 13 amino acids. The CDR3 loop reads CASSQGTHNEQFF. For the CDR3, the DNA is TGTGCCAGCAGTCAGGGGACCCACAATGAGCAGTTCTTC.

This sequence joins TRBV6-5 and TRBJ2-2; 7 bases are a match to TRBD1. Germline CDR1 MNHEY, CDR2 SVGAGI. The V and J ends lost 0 bases and 5 bases, in that order; junction bases with no gene match: 6. The CDR3 spans 16 residues. The DNA of the CDR3 is TGTGCCAGCAGTTACTCGATAACAGGGGAGACCGGGGAGCTGTTTTTT. Amino acid sequence: CASSYSITGETGELFF.

The rearrangement joins TRBV30 to TRBJ2-7, with 8 bases matching TRBD2. The CDR3 has 17 residues. The junction had 12 bases not matched to a gene; V was cut back by 0 bases and J by 2 bases. Looked up from germline, CDR1 is GTSNPN and CDR2 is SVGIG (reference sequence). The CDR3 coding sequence is TGTGCCTGGAGTGTCTATGTCGGGTTCGGGGGGGCCTACGAGCAGTACTTC. Its protein product is CAWSVYVGFGGAYEQYF.

V usage is TRBV5-1 and J usage is TRBJ2-7; D might be TRBD2 (5 bases). Trimming left V 0 bases short and J 3 bases short, with 10 bases between. The germline V gene encodes CDR1 SGHRS and CDR2 YFSETQ. This CDR3 is 14 amino acids long. CDR3 nucleotide sequence: TGCGCCAGCAGCTTGGACCCCGGGATCTACGAGCAGTACTTC. As protein: CASSLDPGIYEQYF.

This clone was seen a single time. The V and J genes are TRBV18 and TRBJ2-2; D perhaps matches TRBD1 (6 bases). The CDR3 covers 15 residues. CDR1 is KGHSH, CDR2 LQKENI, per germline. Trimming pared 6 bases from V and 3 bases from J, leaving 14 bases between. CDR3 sequence reads: CASSQRQVDTGELFF. The DNA of the CDR3 is TGTGCCAGCTCCCAACGACAGGTGGACACCGGGGAGCTGTTTTTT.

V gene TRBV5-1 combines with J gene TRBJ2-1; 15 bases fit TRBD2. V shed 5 bases and J 4 bases; nucleotides not matched to a gene: 7. The germline gives CDR1 SGHRS, CDR2 YFSETQ. The CDR3 contains 17 residues. The chain's CDR3 is CASSSGLAGGYYNEQFF. The CDR3 nucleotides are TGCGCCAGCAGTTCCGGACTAGCGGGGGGGTATTACAATGAGCAGTTCTTC.